The TCR beta chain described here comes from a study of T cell changes during pregnancy in multiple sclerosis. With 5 bases removed from V and 3 bases from J, the gap between germline ends came to 23 bases. This CDR3 is built from 17 residues. Germline V gene sequence: CDR1 ENHRY, CDR2 SYGVKD. The method was immunoSEQ multiplex PCR; TCRdb's version includes in-frame clones alone and lacks a portion of them. The sample lists tens of thousands of clones, approximately 90% seen once, with over 2% in the top ten. The rearrangement uses TRBV10-3 and TRBJ2-7; D possibly corresponds to TRBD1 (6 bases). The sample here was peripheral blood, taken in the first trimester of pregnancy. This TCR was recovered from a female donor with multiple sclerosis, enrolled in a pregnancy study. The CDR3 nucleotides are TGTGCCATCAGTAGATTGGGCAGGGGAAGGTCCAACTACGAGCAGTACTTC. It translates to CAISRLGRGRSNYEQYF.